This is a list of T cell receptor beta chains from one sample in a study of blood T cell repertoires in COVID-19. TCRdb's table, derived via immunoSEQ multiplex PCR, lists solely in-frame clones and lacks some. The sample consists of tens of thousands of clones, nearly 90% of them appearing once. Sequenced sample: peripheral blood. These receptors originate from a man over 45 with acute or convalescent COVID-19. The CDR3 runs from the conserved cysteine through the conserved F or W. The D gene is left open where the match is weak. Size tells how often a clone was seen (once, few, many) or the class of an expanded clone, and some rows leave it out.

cdr3_aa cdr3_nt clone_size v_call d_call j_call
CASSTSGGAGGYTF TGCGCCAGCAGCACATCAGGGGGCGCCGGTGGCTACACCTTC NA TRBV5-1 TRBD1 TRBJ1-2
CASSYAGGRDEQYF TGTGCCAGCAGTTACGCAGGGGGCCGTGACGAGCAGTACTTC NA TRBV6-6 TRBD1 TRBJ2-7
CASSYSRGPYEQYF TGTGCCAGCAGTTACTCGAGGGGGCCCTACGAGCAGTACTTC NA TRBV6-6 TRBD1 TRBJ2-7
CASSGLDGISYNEQFF TGTGCCAGCTCAGGGCTTGACGGGATCTCCTACAATGAGCAGTTCTTC NA TRBV18 NA TRBJ2-1
CASSPSRGPYEQYF TGTGCCAGCAGCCCGTCCAGGGGCCCCTACGAGCAGTACTTC few TRBV11-3 NA TRBJ2-7
CASSPGLAGATGELFF TGTGCCAGCTCACCGGGACTAGCGGGAGCCACCGGGGAGCTGTTTTTT NA TRBV18 TRBD2 TRBJ2-2
CASSLGAGKTDTQYF TGTGCCAGCAGCTTAGGAGCGGGGAAAACAGATACGCAGTATTTT NA TRBV7-9 TRBD2 TRBJ2-3
CASSLAGQVDGYTF TGCGCCAGCAGCTTGGCGGGACAGGTGGACGGCTACACCTTC NA TRBV5-1 TRBD1 TRBJ1-2
CASSQGVYTEAFF TGTGCCAGCAGCCAGGGAGTCTACACTGAAGCTTTCTTT NA TRBV3-1/TRBV3-2 NA TRBJ1-1
CASQPGQGQEQYF TGTGCCTCCCAGCCGGGACAGGGCCAAGAGCAGTACTTC NA TRBV10-3 TRBD1 TRBJ2-7
CATSRGGTGREQYF TGTGCCACCAGCAGAGGGGGGACAGGGCGCGAGCAGTACTTC NA TRBV15 TRBD1 TRBJ2-7
CASSLVLAGGPGHTQYF TGTGCCAGCAGCTTAGTCCTAGCGGGAGGGCCCGGACATACGCAGTATTTT NA TRBV7-2 TRBD2 TRBJ2-3
CASSRGAGSMETQYF TGTGCCAGCAGCCGTGGGGCAGGGTCGATGGAGACCCAGTACTTC NA TRBV14 NA TRBJ2-5
CASTGTGKHEQYF TGTGCCAGTACCGGGACAGGAAAGCACGAGCAGTACTTC NA TRBV19 TRBD1 TRBJ2-7
CASSLTGGGNTIYF TGTGCCAGCAGCTTGACAGGGGGCGGAAACACCATATATTTT NA TRBV9 TRBD1 TRBJ1-3
CASSQLEVTDTQYF TGTGCCAGCAGCCAGTTGGAGGTCACAGATACGCAGTATTTT NA TRBV11-3 NA TRBJ2-3
CASSIRGSRYEQYF TGTGCCAGTAGTATAAGGGGGAGCCGGTACGAGCAGTACTTC NA TRBV19 NA TRBJ2-7
CASSLTGAPTDTQYF TGTGCCAGCAGCCTCACAGGGGCCCCCACAGATACGCAGTATTTT NA TRBV5-6 TRBD1 TRBJ2-3
CASSSNKYEQYF TGTGCCAGCAGCTCTAATAAATACGAGCAGTACTTC NA TRBV7-6 NA TRBJ2-7
CASSLDWANTEAFF TGTGCCAGCAGCTTGGATTGGGCGAACACTGAAGCTTTCTTT NA TRBV5-4 NA TRBJ1-1
CSVGLAGYNEQFF TGCAGCGTTGGACTAGCGGGCTACAATGAGCAGTTCTTC NA TRBV29-1 TRBD2 TRBJ2-1
CASSWAGAEAFF TGTGCCAGCAGTTGGGCAGGCGCTGAAGCTTTCTTT NA TRBV12-3/TRBV12-4 NA TRBJ1-1
CASGDRGSGNTIYF TGTGCCAGTGGTGACAGGGGCTCTGGAAACACCATATATTTT NA TRBV19 TRBD1 TRBJ1-3
CASSPQGGAITEAFF TGCGCCAGCAGCCCCCAAGGGGGGGCAATCACTGAAGCTTTCTTT NA TRBV5-1 NA TRBJ1-1
CASSLARIPTGFSPNQPQHF TGTGCCAGCAGCTTAGCTCGGATACCGACAGGGTTTTCGCCCAATCAGCCCCAGCATTTT NA TRBV7-8 TRBD1 TRBJ1-5
CASSYRQGGQPQHF TGTGCCAGCAGTTACCGACAGGGGGGACAGCCCCAGCATTTT NA TRBV6-2/TRBV6-3 TRBD1 TRBJ1-5
CASGQGDTEAFF TGTGCCAGTGGTCAGGGGGACACTGAAGCTTTCTTT NA TRBV19 TRBD1 TRBJ1-1
CASRLTGTLSSAFF TGTGCCAGCAGACTGACAGGGACACTAAGCTCTGCTTTCTTT NA TRBV6-5 TRBD1 TRBJ1-1
CASSLAAGLGQPQHF TGTGCCAGCAGCTTAGCGGCGGGGTTGGGACAGCCCCAGCATTTT once TRBV7-6 NA TRBJ1-5
CASSPPTADTQYF TGCGCCAGCAGCCCGCCTACCGCAGATACGCAGTATTTT NA TRBV5-1 NA TRBJ2-3
CASSPGQGNQPQHF TGTGCCAGCTCACCGGGACAGGGAAATCAGCCCCAGCATTTT NA TRBV18 TRBD1 TRBJ1-5
CASSPRQGSSYEQYF TGTGCCAGCAGCCCAAGACAGGGGAGCTCCTACGAGCAGTACTTC NA TRBV11-3 TRBD1 TRBJ2-7
CASYLGLLAATDTQYF TGTGCCAGCTACCTAGGGCTCCTAGCGGCCACAGATACGCAGTATTTT once TRBV2 TRBD2 TRBJ2-3
CASSGVSPTGELFF TGTGCCAGCTCAGGGGTTAGTCCCACCGGGGAGCTGTTTTTT NA TRBV6-5 NA TRBJ2-2
CASRTGPQGPHTIYF TGTGCCAGCAGAACAGGCCCGCAGGGCCCACACACCATATATTTT few TRBV7-8 NA TRBJ1-3
CATSEKADRGRSETQYF TGTGCCACCAGTGAGAAAGCGGACAGGGGGCGGTCAGAGACCCAGTACTTC few TRBV24-1 TRBD1 TRBJ2-5
CASSFQTTNEKLFF TGTGCCAGCAGCTTTCAGACAACTAATGAAAAACTGTTTTTT once TRBV7-9 NA TRBJ1-4
CASSSRDRLNTEAFF TGTGCCAGCAGTTCCCGCGACAGATTGAACACTGAAGCTTTCTTT NA TRBV6-6 NA TRBJ1-1